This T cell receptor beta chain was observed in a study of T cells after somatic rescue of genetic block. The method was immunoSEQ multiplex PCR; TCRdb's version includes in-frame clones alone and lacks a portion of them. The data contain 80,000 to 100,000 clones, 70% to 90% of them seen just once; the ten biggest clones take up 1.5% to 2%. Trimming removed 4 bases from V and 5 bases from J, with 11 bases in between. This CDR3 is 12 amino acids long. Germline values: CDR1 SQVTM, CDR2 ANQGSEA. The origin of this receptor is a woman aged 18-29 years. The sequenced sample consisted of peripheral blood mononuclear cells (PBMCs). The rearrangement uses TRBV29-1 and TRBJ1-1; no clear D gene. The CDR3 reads CSVVRAGTEAFF. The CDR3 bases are TGCAGCGTTGTTAGGGCAGGAACTGAAGCTTTCTTT.